A selection of T cell receptor beta chains follows, all from one sample in a study of tumor and adjacent non-tumor tissue in lung cancer. Using its own MiXCR run on the multiplex PCR reads, TCRdb lists one record per CDR3 protein. This table holds 65,000 to 85,000 distinct CDR3 sequences, around 82% found once. The sample comprised distant non-tumor lung tissue. The receptors were gathered from a man aged 60 to 69 with non-small cell lung cancer. Both conserved end residues are part of each CDR3. Fields, in order: V gene, clone size, J gene, D gene, CDR3 protein, CDR3 DNA. D genes are given only for firm matches. Size values are once, few and many counts, or a class for expanded clones, and some rows have none.

>TRBV6-1|many|TRBJ1-4|NA
CASSEGTGLFF
TGTGCCAGCAGTGAAGGGACGGGTCTGTTTTTT
>TRBV6-2/TRBV6-3|NA|TRBJ2-1|TRBD1
CASTDRVDEQFF
TGTGCCAGCACTGACAGGGTCGATGAGCAGTTCTTC
>TRBV29-1|medium-sized|TRBJ2-1|TRBD2
CSVGRATSSDEQFF
TGCAGCGTTGGAAGGGCGACTAGCTCCGATGAGCAGTTCTTC
>TRBV29-1|NA|TRBJ1-2|NA
CSVGFNTEKGSNYGYTF
TGCAGCGTTGGGTTTAATACCGAGAAAGGATCTAACTATGGCTACACCTTC
>TRBV6-5|NA|TRBJ1-6|TRBD1
CASSYSGTGPGQYNSLLHF
TGTGCCAGTAGTTACTCGGGAACTGGACCGGGACAGTATAATTCACTCCTCCACTTT
>TRBV5-6|NA|TRBJ2-5|NA
CTSGLVGGETQYF
TGTACCAGCGGCTTGGTTGGGGGGGAGACCCAGTACTTC
>TRBV29-1|NA|TRBJ2-1|NA
CSVDTYNEESF
TGCAGCGTGGACACTTACAATGAGGAGTCCTTC
>TRBV5-1|NA|TRBJ2-3|TRBD2
CASSLEASGSNPDTQYF
TGCGCTAGCAGCTTGGAAGCTAGCGGGAGCAATCCAGATACGCAGTACTTT
>TRBV5-4|NA|TRBJ2-1|TRBD2
CASSPGTTDEQFF
TGTGCCAGCAGCCCCGGGACTACTGATGAACAGTTCTTC
>TRBV6-5|NA|TRBJ2-1|NA
CASIWGSTNEQFF
TGTGCCAGCATCTGGGGTAGCACCAATGAGCAGTTCTTT
>TRBV7-9|many|TRBJ2-1|NA
CASTSEYNEQFF
TGTGCCAGCACCAGCGAATACAATGAGCAGTTCTTC
>TRBV7-2|NA|TRBJ2-7|NA
CASSLAGLLSYEQYF
TGTGCCAGCAGCTTAGCAGGACTACTCTCCTACGAGCAGTATTTC
>TRBV11-2|NA|TRBJ2-1|TRBD2
CASSLDSGTSRQFF
TGTGCCAGCAGCTTAGATTCGGGGACTAGCCGGCAGTTCTTC
>TRBV6-5|NA|TRBJ2-7|NA
CASSYGRGRAYEQYF
TGTGCCAGCAGTTATGGACGGGGGCGCGCCTACGAGCAGTACTTC
>TRBV11-2|NA|TRBJ2-1|NA
CASSSDHRVDEQFF
TGTGCCAGCAGTTCAGATCATCGCGTTGATGAGCAGTTCTTC
>TRBV5-1|NA|TRBJ2-1|TRBD1
CASGWGQGSQETQFF
TGCGCCAGCGGCTGGGGACAGGGGTCCCAAGAGACCCAGTTCTTC
>TRBV24-1|many|TRBJ2-7|NA
CATGENYEQYF
TGTGCCACCGGTGAGAACTACGAGCAGTACTTC
>TRBV4-1|NA|TRBJ1-2|NA
CASSQVSVNGFTF
TGCGCCAGTAGCCAAGTCTCAGTGAATGGCTTCACCTTC
>TRBV20-1|many|TRBJ2-7|NA
CSASRGRAYEQYF
TGCAGTGCTAGCAGGGGGAGGGCTTACGAGCAGTACTTC
>TRBV5-6|NA|TRBJ2-7|NA
CVSTFGTDSYEQYF
TGTGTCAGCACCTTTGGAACAGATTCCTACGAGCAGTACTTC
>TRBV5-1|once|TRBJ2-5|TRBD2
CSSSLYPSGRGPNQETQYF
TGCTCCAGTAGCTTGTATCCCAGCGGGAGAGGCCCAAATCAAGAGACCCAGTACTTC
>TRBV5-4|NA|TRBJ2-3|NA
CANNPIEREPRDTQYF
TGTGCCAACAACCCTATCGAGCGTGAGCCGCGAGATACGCAGTACTTT
>TRBV12-3/TRBV12-4|NA|TRBJ2-7|TRBD1
CVGSPGTVGLEQYF
TGTGTCGGCAGTCCCGGGACAGTGGGTCTCGAGCAGTACTTC
>TRBV6-1|NA|TRBJ1-5|NA
CASIELRQDSQPQHF
TGTGCCAGCATTGAATTACGACAGGATTCTCAACCCCAGCATTTT
>TRBV15|many|TRBJ2-7|NA
CATSKSWGYEQYF
TGTGCCACCTCTAAATCTTGGGGCTACGAGCAGTACTTC
>TRBV5-5|NA|TRBJ2-5|TRBD2
CASSRRGEAGETQYF
TGTGCCAGCAGTCGTCGGGGGGAGGCAGGAGAGACCCAGTACTTC
>TRBV11-1|NA|TRBJ2-2|NA
CASYSSGTGELFF
TGTGCCAGCTATAGTAGTGGCACCGGGGAGTTGTTTTTT
>TRBV29-1|NA|TRBJ1-1|NA
CSVSPRPNTEAFF
TGCAGCGTCTCCCCTCGGCCCAACACTGAAGCTTTCTTT
>TRBV5-1|many|TRBJ2-7|TRBD2
CASSPGSSGTTYEQYF
TGCGCCAGCAGCCCCGGTTCTAGCGGGACCACCTACGAGCAGTACTTC
>TRBV29-1|NA|TRBJ2-7|NA
CSATRGGQGPHEQYF
TGTAGCGCAACAAGGGGGGGGCAGGGTCCCCACGAGCAGTACTTC
>TRBV5-4|NA|TRBJ2-1|NA
CASSFDRGANNEQFF
TGTGCCAGCAGCTTTGACAGAGGGGCGAACAATGAGCAGTTCTTC
>TRBV28|many|TRBJ2-7|TRBD2
CAISTSGAYYEQYF
TGTGCCATCTCGACTAGCGGGGCTTATTACGAGCAGTACTTC
>TRBV29-1|NA|TRBJ1-1|NA
CSIDRGANEAFF
TGCAGCATTGATCGTGGGGCAAATGAAGCTTTCTTT
>TRBV11-3|many|TRBJ1-1|NA
CASSLVGGKTEAFF
TGTGCCAGCAGCTTAGTAGGGGGTAAGACTGAAGCTTTCTTT
>TRBV20-1|NA|TRBJ2-2|TRBD2
CSARDSRGRVTGELFF
TGCAGTGCTAGAGATAGCAGAGGGAGGGTTACCGGGGAGCTGTTTTTT
>TRBV5-1|NA|TRBJ2-7|NA
CANGSSVGEQYF
TGCGCCAACGGCTCCAGTGTGGGCGAGCAGTACTTC
>TRBV6-5|NA|TRBJ1-2|TRBD1
CASGRTLLTGGDYGYTF
TGTGCCAGCGGCCGGACACTACTGACAGGGGGGGACTATGGATACACCTTC
>TRBV9|NA|TRBJ1-1|NA
CASNAVNTEAFF
TGTGCCAGCAACGCGGTGAACACTGAAGCTTTCTTT
>TRBV12-3/TRBV12-4|NA|TRBJ2-2|TRBD1
CVRRPGTGETGELFF
TGTGTCAGGAGACCGGGGACAGGGGAGACCGGGGAGCTGTTTTTT
>TRBV5-5|NA|TRBJ1-1|TRBD1
CASSLIDRATEVFF
TGTGCCAGCAGCTTGATTGACAGGGCCACTGAAGTTTTCTTT
>TRBV29-1|NA|TRBJ1-1|NA
CCGSEARDAEAFF
TGCTGTGGATCAGAGGCGAGGGACGCTGAAGCTTTCTTT
>TRBV4-1|NA|TRBJ1-2|TRBD1
CASTSSSGGGMVYGYTF
TGCGCCAGCACATCCTCATCAGGGGGAGGTATGGTCTATGGCTACACCTTC